The sequence of this T cell receptor (beta chain) was determined in a study of blood T cell repertoires in COVID-19. This table comes from immunoSEQ multiplex PCR, and its TCRdb copy is limited to in-frame clones, with some not included. The sample consists of 300,000 or so clones, around 87% of them appearing once. This CDR3 region has 14 residues. Germline V CDR1 and CDR2: SGHTA, FQGNSA. The V and J ends lost 6 bases and 4 bases respectively, with 15 bases between them. The receptor comes from a woman in her 40s who had recovered from COVID-19. The sequencing sample was made of peripheral blood. V is TRBV7-2 and J is TRBJ1-1, with D unclear. The CDR3: CASRLAAAGTEAFF. The CDR3 DNA sequence: TGTGCCAGCAGACTGGCGGCGGCGGGCACTGAAGCTTTCTTT.